Shown below are 5 T cell receptor beta chains from a single sample sequenced in a study of blood T cells in healthy people across ages. A J-beta primer mix and a sample-barcoded 5' primer were used in a second PCR of roughly 7 to 12 cycles. TCRdb called the 5' RACE reads again in MiXCR, with one record for every CDR3 protein. Here the sample spans some 1.8 million distinct CDR3 sequences, 35% to 50% being singletons. Source material: blood. These TCRs come from a human donor in good health.

CDR3 in DNA: TGTGCCAGCAGCTCACGACCTCTGAGCTCCTACGAGCAGTACTTC. Translating gives CASSSRPLSSYEQYF. The chain is built from TRBV7-2 and TRBJ2-7; D remains unclear. V lost 4 bases to trimming and J lost 0 bases, with 13 bases between them. The CDR3 consists of 15 residues. The germline V gene encodes CDR1 SGHTA and CDR2 FQGNSA.

The sample holds a few counts of this clonotype. A junction end diverges from the germline sequence, so it may reflect a read error. The rearrangement links TRBV7-2 to TRBJ1-1; 7 bases map to TRBD1. CDR1 SGHTA and CDR2 FQGNSA come from the germline V gene. The CDR3 has 15 amino acids. The CDR3 here is CASSLVSGGGTEAFF. CDR3 coding DNA: TGTGCCAGCAGCTTAGTCTCAGGGGGTGGCACTGAGGCTTTCTTT.

In regard to this clonotype: At one of its ends the junction is not consistent with the germline gene, which may arise from a read error. This sequence joins TRBV5-8 and TRBJ1-4, with 7 positions matching TRBD1. Per the germline V gene, CDR1 is SGHTS and CDR2 is YDEGEE. The CDR3 is made up of 16 amino acids. CDR3 nucleotide sequence: TGTACCAGCAGCCGGGGAGGGGGCAGGAGCGGTGAAAAACTGTTTTTT. This codes for CTSSRGGGRSGEKLFF. The entire variable domain, with the rest obtained from reference TRBV5-8 and TRBJ1-4, is as follows: EAGVTQSPTHLIKTRGQQATLRCSPISGHTSVYWYQQALGLGLQFLLWYDEGEERNRGNFPPRFSGRQFPNYSSELNVNALELEDSALYLCTSSRGGGRSGEKLFFGSGTQLSVL.

The chain links TRBV30 to TRBJ2-3; 10 nucleotides line up with TRBD2. Germline V lookup: CDR1 GTSNPN, CDR2 SVGIG (reference sequence). J lost 1 base, V lost 3 bases, and 4 bases had no gene match. This CDR3 comprises 15 residues. The CDR3 bases are TGTGCCTGGAGCGCAGCGGGGGGGGGCACAGATACGCAGTATTTT. Encoded protein: CAWSAAGGGTDTQYF. Complete variable domain (other parts from reference TRBV30 and TRBJ2-3): SQTIHQWPATLVQPVGSPLSLECTVEGTSNPNLYWYRQAAGRGLQLLFYSVGIGQISSEVPQNLSASRPQDRQFILSSKKLLLSDSGFYLCAWSAAGGGTDTQYFGPGTRLTVL.

A word on this clonotype: An end of the junction differs from the germline gene, which may be a read error. CDR3 loop: CTSSQGNSGDMYQETQYF. The CDR3 DNA follows: TGCACCAGCAGCCAAGGGAACAGCGGGGACATGTACCAAGAGACCCAGTACTTC. The J gene is TRBJ2-5, the V gene TRBV4-3, with D perhaps matching TRBD2 (7 bases). The CDR3 consists of 18 residues. The V gene's germline CDR1 is LGHNA and CDR2 YSLEER.